Reported below is one T cell receptor beta chain. These data are taken from a study of blood T cell repertoires in COVID-19. Overall study: The samples span acute and convalescent COVID-19 from the United States, Italy and Spain. T cells, B-cell-depleted T cells, or PBMCs provided the cDNA or gDNA that served as material.

Authors' methods: Reference gene primers were amplified, and this amplification served to estimate nucleated cell counts. Sequencing was performed with immunoSEQ multiplex PCR; in TCRdb, only in-frame clones are kept and a portion is missing. V, J and clone size derive from that table, while D and trimming were established from the DNA sequence. The sample has about 250,000 clones, around nine tenths seen once; the top ten hold under 2%. V trimming: 0 bases; J trimming: 3 bases; junction bases outside the gene matches: 7. CDR3 length equals 16 residues. Germline V lookup: CDR1 SGHRS, CDR2 YFSETQ. Sequenced input: peripheral blood. The receptor was isolated from a woman aged 55 to 70 who had recovered from COVID-19. The chain joins TRBV5-1 to TRBJ2-5; 8 positions match TRBD2. The CDR3 here is CASSLVAGGYKETQYF. The DNA of the CDR3 is TGCGCCAGCAGCTTGGTTGCGGGGGGCTACAAAGAGACCCAGTACTTC.